The 16 T cell receptor beta chains presented below share a single source sample, sequenced in a study of long-term antiretroviral therapy in people with HIV. The assay used was immunoSEQ (version v3.0), run at survey level. The assay was immunoSEQ multiplex PCR, and TCRdb's table has in-frame clones only and misses some. The repertoire holds approximately 6,500 clones, with around 70% as singletons. Source: unsorted PBMCs, taken around 11 months before starting antiretroviral therapy. Every receptor here comes from a man between 40 and 49 years old with HIV.

The chain employs TRBV18 and TRBJ2-7, with D unresolved. The CDR3 length is 15 residues. CDR1 KGHSH and CDR2 LQKENI come from the germline V gene. Trimming took 2 bases from V and 0 from J, leaving 11 bases between them. DNA for the CDR3: TGTGCCAGCTCACCAGCTAGATTCCCCTCCTACGAGCAGTACTTC. Its protein product is CASSPARFPSYEQYF.

The chain uses TRBV4-3 and TRBJ2-6; 8 bases are shared with TRBD1. Trimming took 3 bases from V and 3 from J; bases not matched to a gene: 13. The CDR3 has 19 residues. Germline V gene lookup returns CDR1 LGHNA and CDR2 YSLEER. Here the CDR3 reads CASSQVHSGGLVGANVLTF. CDR3 coding DNA: TGCGCCAGCAGCCAGGTCCATTCAGGGGGCTTGGTTGGGGCCAACGTCCTGACTTTC.

The chain carries TRBV5-4 and TRBJ2-4; 8 nucleotides match TRBD1. The CDR3 sequence is 13 residues long. Trimming took 4 bases from V and 7 from J; bases not matched to a gene: 4. Germline values: CDR1 SGHNT, CDR2 YYREEE (reference sequence). This CDR3 is CASSLRQGNIQYF. CDR3 DNA sequence: TGTGCCAGCAGCCTGAGACAGGGGAACATTCAGTACTTC. Filled out from reference TRBV5-4 and TRBJ2-4, the complete variable domain reads ETGVTQSPTHLIKTRGQQVTLRCSSQSGHNTVSWYQQALGQGPQFIFQYYREEENGRGNFPPRFSGLQFPNYSSELNVNALELDDSALYLCASSLRQGNIQYFGAGTRLSVL.

The chain joins TRBV27 to TRBJ1-2; D possibly corresponds to TRBD1 (6 bases). Between the trimmed V and J ends, which lost 8 bases and 7 bases, there was a span of 17 bases. Germline V CDR1 and CDR2: MNHEY, SMNVEV (reference sequence). The CDR3 runs to 13 residues. CDR3 DNA sequence: TGTGCCAGCCTGGGGGCGGGGATAACTGGCTACACCTTC. This translates into CASLGAGITGYTF.

This clone was seen a handful of times. The J gene is TRBJ2-7, the V gene TRBV6-1; unclear D gene. With 3 bases removed from V and 3 bases from J, the gap between germline ends came to 3 bases. Germline CDR1 MNHNS, CDR2 SASEGT. This CDR3 contains 11 residues. CDR3: CASSDGYEQYF. For the CDR3, the DNA is TGTGCCAGCAGTGACGGCTACGAGCAGTACTTC.

In its sample, this clone is large. The V gene is TRBV10-2, the J gene TRBJ2-2, with 9 bases aligning to TRBD1. The CDR3 extends over 18 amino acids. Trimming cost V 6 bases and J 6 bases; bases outside gene matches: 17. CDR1 is WSHSY and CDR2 is SAAADI in the germline V gene. The chain's CDR3 is CASRGSRATGGGSGELFF. CDR3 DNA sequence: TGCGCCAGCAGAGGCTCAAGGGCTACAGGGGGCGGGTCCGGGGAGCTGTTTTTT.

V usage is TRBV4-1 and J usage is TRBJ1-6, with 10 positions matching TRBD1. Per the germline V gene, CDR1 is MGHRA and CDR2 is YSYEKL. After removal of 0 bases from V and 7 bases from J, the junction contained 3 bases not matched to a gene. This CDR3 comprises 16 residues. The chain's CDR3 is CASSQEGTGVNSPLHF. The CDR3 nucleotides are TGCGCCAGCAGCCAAGAGGGGACAGGGGTGAATTCACCCCTCCACTTT.

The chain combines TRBV11-1 with TRBJ2-6; 9 bases line up with TRBD1. The CDR3 totals 18 residues. The V gene's germline CDR1 is SGHAT and CDR2 FQDESV (reference sequence). The trim removed 5 bases at V and 4 bases at J, leaving 12 bases unmatched. CDR3 nucleotides: TGTGCCAGCAGCCTCTCCGGGACAGGGCAGGTGGGGGCCAACGTCCTGACTTTC. Its translation: CASSLSGTGQVGANVLTF.

The V call is TRBV6-6, the J call TRBJ1-3, with a tentative D call TRBD1 (6 bases). Trimming stripped 2 bases from V and 4 bases from J, with 12 bases between. Germline CDR1 and CDR2: MNHNY and SVGAGI (reference sequence). The CDR3 is 15 amino acids. The CDR3 reads CASSYGRGAGNTIYF. CDR3 sequence (DNA): TGTGCCAGCAGTTACGGCAGGGGAGCCGGAAACACCATATATTTT.

This chain links TRBV5-1 with TRBJ2-3; no clear D gene. CDR1 is SGHRS, CDR2 YFSETQ, per germline. The CDR3 has 14 amino acids. Trimming shortened V by 1 base and J by 5 bases, and 11 bases separated the two germline ends. CDR3 nucleotides: TGCGCCAGCAGCTTGTTGGGAATAGGAGATACGCAGTATTTT. Its translation: CASSLLGIGDTQYF.

The chain links TRBV5-1 to TRBJ2-7, with D unresolved. This CDR3 has 13 amino acids. Trimming left V 0 bases short and J 0 bases short, with 4 bases between. Germline CDR1 reads SGHRS; CDR2 reads YFSETQ. The CDR3 DNA sequence: TGCGCCAGCAGCTTGGACGGCTCCTACGAGCAGTACTTC. Translated, it gives CASSLDGSYEQYF.

The rearrangement links TRBV10-2 to TRBJ2-1; D gene unclear. This CDR3 contains 13 residues. Germline values: CDR1 WSHSY, CDR2 SAAADI. V was cut by 6 bases and J by 10 bases, with 16 bases left in between. The CDR3 spells CASRGRTNLEQFF. CDR3 nucleotides: TGCGCCAGCAGGGGAAGAACAAATCTGGAGCAGTTCTTC.

V gene TRBV21-1 combines with J gene TRBJ2-7; the table's D call of TRBD2 was not tested on the DNA. TRBV21-1 is shown as a pseudogene. This CDR3 is 16 amino acids long. The CDR3 loop is CASSKQGRGGPTKQYF. CDR3 bases: TGTGCCAGCAGCAAACAAGGTCGGGGGGGCCCTACGAAGCAGTACTTC.

The rearrangement uses TRBV6-6 and TRBJ2-6; no reliable D call. Germline V gene lookup returns CDR1 MNHNY and CDR2 SVGAGI (reference sequence). Trimming removed 5 bases at V and 2 bases at J, with 10 bases between. The CDR3 runs 15 residues. The CDR3 DNA follows: TGTGCCAGCAGTATTCAGGACCCTGGGGCCAACGTCCTGACTTTC. It translates to CASSIQDPGANVLTF.

This clone showed up just once. This sequence joins TRBV10-2 and TRBJ1-2, with 9 bases lining up with TRBD1. V shed 7 bases and J 2 bases; nucleotides not matched to a gene: 5. This CDR3 spans 14 amino acids. Germline CDR1 WSHSY, CDR2 SAAADI. The CDR3 spells CASMSGQGNYGYTF. The DNA for the CDR3 is TGCGCCAGCATGTCGGGACAGGGCAACTATGGCTACACCTTC.

The V and J genes are TRBV18 and TRBJ1-5, with 8 bases identical to TRBD1. Trimming removed 3 bases from V and 2 bases from J; junction bases left unmatched: 3. Germline V gene lookup returns CDR1 KGHSH and CDR2 LQKENI. The CDR3 extends over 15 amino acids. This chain's CDR3 is CASSPTGVGNQPQHF. For the CDR3, the DNA is TGTGCCAGCTCACCGACAGGGGTGGGCAATCAGCCCCAGCATTTT.